Below are 29 T cell receptor beta chains sequenced from a single sample in a study of blood T cell repertoires in COVID-19. Only in-frame clones appear in the TCRdb table, and some are missing; sequencing was by immunoSEQ multiplex PCR. This sample has 250,000 to 350,000 clones, with 85% to 90% found just once. Sequencing input: peripheral blood. Source of these receptors: a woman aged 25 to 39 with COVID-19, enrolled during active disease.

V gene TRBV7-7 combines with J gene TRBJ2-5; D might be TRBD2 (5 bases). Between the trimmed V and J ends, which lost 2 bases and 5 bases, there was a span of 15 bases. The CDR3 is 15 amino acids. The germline V gene has CDR1 SSHAT and CDR2 FNYEAQ (reference sequence). CDR3 amino acids: CASSLSAGGGETQYF. The CDR3 DNA reads TGTGCCAGCAGCTTATCGGCAGGAGGCGGGGAGACCCAGTACTTC.

V usage is TRBV28 and J usage is TRBJ2-1; 7 bases match TRBD2. This CDR3 spans 15 amino acids. Germline CDR1 MDHEN, CDR2 SYDVKM. V was clipped by 5 bases and J by 8 bases; unmatched bases: 12. CDR3 in DNA: TGTGCCAGCAGTCGGGGAGGGAGACTAGTTGATGAGCAGTTCTTC. This codes for CASSRGGRLVDEQFF.

The V gene is TRBV5-1, the J gene TRBJ1-1; maybe TRBD1 (5 bases). Germline values: CDR1 SGHRS, CDR2 YFSETQ. The CDR3 has 13 residues. V shed 4 bases and J shed 7 bases, with 14 bases lying between them. CDR3 amino acids: CASSLRPRDEAFF. The DNA for the CDR3 is TGCGCCAGCAGCCTACGGCCCAGGGATGAAGCTTTCTTT.

CDR3 in DNA: TGTGCCAGCAGTTTATCGGCTCACAGTAGCTCTGGAAACACCATATATTTT. It is translated as CASSLSAHSSSGNTIYF. The chain joins TRBV28 to TRBJ1-3; D gene unclear. This CDR3 region has 17 residues. Looked up from germline, CDR1 is MDHEN and CDR2 is SYDVKM. V was cut by 1 base and J by 0 bases, with 13 bases left in between.

The chain has TRBV7-2 and TRBJ1-6; possibly TRBD1 for D (5 bases). Trimming stripped 1 base from V and 10 bases from J, with 11 bases between. The CDR3 loop spans 14 amino acids. Germline V gene lookup returns CDR1 SGHTA and CDR2 FQGNSA. CDR3 loop: CASSLGGGSSPLHF. For the CDR3, the DNA is TGTGCCAGCAGCTTAGGGGGGGGTAGCTCACCCCTCCACTTT.

V and J are TRBV7-9 and TRBJ2-7; no definite D call. CDR3 size: 12 residues. Germline CDR1 reads SEHNR; CDR2 reads FQNEAQ (reference sequence). The germline V and J ends were trimmed by 5 bases and 2 bases, with 7 bases remaining between them. CDR3 DNA sequence: TGTGCCAGCAGCCCTACGGCCTACGAGCAGTACTTC. Amino acid sequence: CASSPTAYEQYF.

V and J are TRBV7-9 and TRBJ1-6; the match to TRBD1 covers 7 bases. CDR1 is SEHNR and CDR2 is FQNEAQ in the germline V gene (reference sequence). This CDR3 spans 12 amino acids. Trimming took 8 bases from V and 9 from J; bases not matched to a gene: 4. The CDR3 sequence: CASRTGGSPLHF. The DNA for the CDR3 is TGTGCCAGCCGGACAGGTGGTTCACCCCTCCACTTT.

V and J are TRBV5-4 and TRBJ2-7; weak D call: TRBD2 (5 bases). Germline-derived CDR1 and CDR2 are SGHNT and YYREEE (reference sequence). V lost 3 bases and J lost 4, with 14 bases in between. The CDR3 has 14 residues. The CDR3 is CASSSGTLVYEQYF. The CDR3 coding sequence is TGTGCCAGCAGCTCAGGAACACTAGTTTACGAGCAGTACTTC.

This clone was detected only once. The gene calls are TRBV30 and TRBJ1-6, with D possibly being TRBD1 (6 bases). Per the germline V gene, CDR1 is GTSNPN and CDR2 is SVGIG (reference sequence). Between the trimmed V and J ends, which lost 2 bases and 7 bases, there was a span of 6 bases. The CDR3 spans 12 residues. The CDR3 DNA follows: TGTGCCTGGAGTCAGGGGAATTCACCCCTCCACTTT. Amino acid sequence: CAWSQGNSPLHF.

The chain employs TRBV18 and TRBJ2-7; TRBD1 is a possible D gene (5 bases). The CDR3 spans 13 residues. From germline, CDR1 is KGHSH and CDR2 LQKENI. V gave up 3 bases and J gave up 5 bases, with 11 bases separating them. The CDR3 region has the DNA TGTGCCAGCTCACCGGGTGCACAGGACGAGCAGTACTTC. The encoded protein is CASSPGAQDEQYF.

The genes are TRBV29-1 and TRBJ2-5; 9 bases map to TRBD2. Germline CDR1 SQVTM, CDR2 ANQGSEA. This CDR3 is built from 16 residues. Germline trimming cut 1 base from V and 5 bases from J; bases unmatched to any gene: 11. The CDR3 protein is CSVEGRASGDAETQYF. DNA of the CDR3: TGCAGCGTTGAAGGCCGGGCTAGCGGGGACGCGGAGACCCAGTACTTC.

The rearrangement links TRBV27 to TRBJ2-1; D is possibly TRBD1 (5 bases). The CDR3 has 17 residues. In germline, CDR1 is MNHEY, CDR2 SMNVEV (reference sequence). The ends were cut back, 0 bases at V and 3 bases at J, with 15 bases in the middle. In DNA form, the CDR3 reads TGTGCCAGCAGTTTATCGATTCCAGGGCTCCTCTACAATGAGCAGTTCTTC. Amino acid sequence: CASSLSIPGLLYNEQFF.

The chain is built from TRBV27 and TRBJ2-1, with TRBD2 as a possible D gene (5 bases). Germline V gene lookup returns CDR1 MNHEY and CDR2 SMNVEV (reference sequence). The V end lost 9 bases, the J end lost 0 bases, and 12 bases lay between the germline ends. The CDR3 length is 14 residues. Here the CDR3 DNA reads TGTGCCAGTGTTAGCGTGTCCTCCTACAATGAGCAGTTCTTC. Its protein product is CASVSVSSYNEQFF.

As for this clone: Other DNA sequences in this sample translate to the same CDR3. The chain carries TRBV7-9 and TRBJ1-2; unclear D gene. The CDR3 spans 13 residues. Trimming took 1 base from V and 2 from J, leaving 5 bases between them. The germline V gene has CDR1 SEHNR and CDR2 FQNEAQ (reference sequence). Here the CDR3 reads CASSLGQNYGYTF. The CDR3 region has the DNA TGTGCCAGCAGCTTAGGCCAGAACTATGGCTACACCTTC. The full variable domain, in which reference TRBV7-9 and TRBJ1-2 provide the parts outside the CDR3, is DTGVSQNPRHKITKRGQNVTFRCDPISEHNRLYWYRQTLGQGPEFLTYFQNEAQLEKSRLLSDRFSAERPKGSFSTLEIQRTEQGDSAMYLCASSLGQNYGYTFGSGTRLTVV.

The chain couples TRBV7-2 to TRBJ2-3; D unclear. Germline CDR1 and CDR2: SGHTA and FQGNSA. V was trimmed by 3 bases and J by 2 bases, leaving 9 bases between them. The CDR3 sequence is 14 residues long. The CDR3 reads CASSLFSDTDTQYF. The CDR3 DNA reads as TGTGCCAGCAGCTTGTTTAGTGACACAGATACGCAGTATTTT. Supplemented by reference TRBV7-2 and TRBJ2-3, the full variable domain reads GAGVSQSPSNKVTEKGKDVELRCDPISGHTALYWYRQSLGQGLEFLIYFQGNSAPDKSGLPSDRFSAERTGGSVSTLTIQRTQQEDSAVYLCASSLFSDTDTQYFGPGTRLTVL.

A single count supports this clone. V usage is TRBV18 and J usage is TRBJ1-2; 9 positions agree with TRBD1. Germline V lookup: CDR1 KGHSH, CDR2 LQKENI. The CDR3 has 14 residues. Trimming removed 6 bases from V and 6 bases from J; junction bases left unmatched: 8. The CDR3 nucleotides read TGTGCCAGCTCGCGCACAGGGGGCGCAAATGGCTACACCTTC. Protein sequence: CASSRTGGANGYTF.

The chain uses TRBV30 and TRBJ2-1; TRBD1 matches 7 bases. This CDR3 region has 11 residues. Germline loops: CDR1 GTSNPN, CDR2 SVGIG (reference sequence). The trim removed 6 bases at V and 7 bases at J, leaving 3 bases unmatched. In DNA form, the CDR3 reads TGTGCCTGTTCACAGGGGAATGAGCAGTTCTTC. This translates into CACSQGNEQFF.

The rearrangement links TRBV27 to TRBJ1-2; TRBD1 might be the D (5 bases). V lost 4 bases and J lost 8, with 11 bases in between. Looked up from germline, CDR1 is MNHEY and CDR2 is SMNVEV (reference sequence). This CDR3 has 12 residues. The CDR3 region has the DNA TGTGCCAGCAGTTCAGGGAGGGAAGGCTACACCTTC. Translating gives CASSSGREGYTF.

This clone was detected once. The chain has TRBV29-1 and TRBJ1-2, with D maybe TRBD1 (5 bases). The V end lost 5 bases, the J end lost 11 bases, and 12 bases lay between the germline ends. Germline CDR1 is SQVTM and CDR2 is ANQGSEA. This CDR3 comprises 10 residues. DNA for the CDR3: TGCAGCGTTATAGGGGATTATTACACCTTC. The encoded protein is CSVIGDYYTF. Based on the CDR3 plus reference TRBV29-1 and TRBJ1-2, the full variable domain is SAVISQKPSRDICQRGTSLTIQCQVDSQVTMMFWYRQQPGQSLTLIATANQGSEATYESGFVIDKFPISRPNLTFSTLTVSNMSPEDSSIYLCSVIGDYYTFGSGTRLTVV.

The chain has TRBV27 and TRBJ2-1, with TRBD2 matching 11 bases. The CDR3 is made up of 15 amino acids. The ends lost 6 bases at V and 6 bases at J; junction bases unmatched: 7. Per the germline V gene, CDR1 is MNHEY and CDR2 is SMNVEV (reference sequence). The CDR3 coding sequence is TGTGCCAGCAGACCCGGGACTAGCGGAACCAATGAGCAGTTCTTC. Its translation is CASRPGTSGTNEQFF.

In this sample, this clone turned up once. V usage is TRBV28 and J usage is TRBJ2-7, with a weak D call TRBD1 (6 bases). Trimming pared 8 bases from V and 2 bases from J, leaving 13 bases between. Germline assignment: CDR1 MDHEN and CDR2 SYDVKM. The CDR3 covers 13 residues. CDR3 sequence reads: CASGPGQPYEQYF. The CDR3 region has the DNA TGTGCCAGCGGCCCCGGACAGCCCTACGAGCAGTACTTC.

V gene TRBV3-1 (or the pseudogene TRBV3-2) combines with J gene TRBJ2-3; the match to TRBD2 covers 10 bases. V shed 6 bases, J shed 1 base, and the junction held 4 bases outside the gene matches. Germline V lookup: CDR1 LGHDT, CDR2 YNNKEL (reference sequence). This CDR3 is built from 15 residues. CDR3 protein: CASRPTSGGTDTQYF. The DNA of the CDR3 is TGTGCCAGCAGACCTACTAGCGGGGGCACAGATACGCAGTATTTT.

This chain links TRBV7-2 with TRBJ2-7; maybe TRBD2 (5 bases). From germline, CDR1 is SGHTA and CDR2 FQGNSA. Trimming took 2 bases from V and 2 from J, leaving 13 bases between them. There are 15 residues in the CDR3. CDR3 sequence reads: CASSLSASPTYEQYF. Here the CDR3 DNA reads TGTGCCAGCAGCTTAAGCGCTAGCCCCACCTACGAGCAGTACTTC. Looking up the rest from reference TRBV7-2 and TRBJ2-7 gives the full variable domain: GAGVSQSPSNKVTEKGKDVELRCDPISGHTALYWYRQSLGQGLEFLIYFQGNSAPDKSGLPSDRFSAERTGGSVSTLTIQRTQQEDSAVYLCASSLSASPTYEQYFGPGTRLTVT.

V and J are TRBV5-6 and TRBJ1-1; a possible D gene is TRBD1 (5 bases). The CDR3 runs 11 residues. Per germline, CDR1 SGHDT and CDR2 YYEEEE. V was trimmed by 5 bases and J by 8 bases, leaving 10 bases between them. The CDR3 loop reads CASSLRTEAFF. CDR3 coding DNA: TGTGCCAGCAGTTTGCGGACAGAAGCTTTCTTT. The full variable domain, in which reference TRBV5-6 and TRBJ1-1 provide the parts outside the CDR3, is DAGVTQSPTHLIKTRGQQVTLRCSPKSGHDTVSWYQQALGQGPQFIFQYYEEEERQRGNFPDRFSGHQFPNYSSELNVNALLLGDSALYLCASSLRTEAFFGQGTRLTVV.

The chain is built from TRBV6-2 or TRBV6-3 and TRBJ2-3; a weak D match, TRBD2 (7 bases). V was clipped by 2 bases and J by 2 bases, with 14 bases between them. The CDR3 length is 16 residues. CDR1 is MNHEY, CDR2 SVGEGT, per germline. The CDR3 is CASSYDAGANTDTQYF. In nucleotides, the CDR3 is TGTGCCAGCAGTTACGACGCGGGGGCTAACACAGATACGCAGTATTTT.

V and J are TRBV28 and TRBJ2-7, with D uncertain. Germline V gene sequence: CDR1 MDHEN, CDR2 SYDVKM. The CDR3 has 10 residues. V was cut by 8 bases and J by 8 bases, with 10 bases left in between. CDR3 region: CASGKTQQYF. Here the CDR3 DNA reads TGTGCCAGCGGTAAGACTCAGCAGTACTTC.

The chain's CDR3 is CANTFVEGGQETQYF. CDR3 bases: TGTGCCAACACCTTCGTGGAGGGAGGCCAAGAGACCCAGTACTTC. The chain couples TRBV18 to TRBJ2-5, with D possibly matching TRBD2 (6 bases). V lost 10 bases, J lost 1 base, and 19 bases lay in between. Germline V gene lookup returns CDR1 KGHSH and CDR2 LQKENI. This CDR3 has 15 amino acids.

This chain joins TRBV5-1 and TRBJ1-5; D gene ambiguous. Germline V lookup: CDR1 SGHRS, CDR2 YFSETQ. The CDR3 extends over 14 amino acids. Trimming stripped 2 bases from V and 8 bases from J, with 14 bases between. The CDR3 is CASSLGLGSEPQHF. The CDR3 nucleotides read TGCGCCAGCAGCTTAGGACTGGGAAGTGAGCCCCAGCATTTT.

CDR3: CASSAGTVDTGELFF. As DNA, the CDR3 is TGTGCCAGCAGCGCCGGGACAGTGGACACCGGGGAGCTGTTTTTT. This chain joins TRBV7-7 and TRBJ2-2, with 7 nucleotides matching TRBD1. V lost 5 bases to trimming and J lost 3 bases; unmatched junction nucleotides: 6. CDR1 and CDR2 (germline): SSHAT, FNYEAQ (reference sequence). The CDR3 is 15 amino acids.